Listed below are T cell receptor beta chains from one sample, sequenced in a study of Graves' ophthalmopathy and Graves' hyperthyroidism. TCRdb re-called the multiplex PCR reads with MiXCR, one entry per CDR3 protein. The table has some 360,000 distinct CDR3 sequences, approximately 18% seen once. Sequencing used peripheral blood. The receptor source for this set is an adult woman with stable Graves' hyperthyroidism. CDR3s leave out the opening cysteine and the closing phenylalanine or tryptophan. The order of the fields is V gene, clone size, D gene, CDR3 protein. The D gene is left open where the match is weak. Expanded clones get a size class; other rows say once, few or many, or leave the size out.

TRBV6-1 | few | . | ASSEAASSYNSPLH
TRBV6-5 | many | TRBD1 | ASSHTRDRGSRSLH
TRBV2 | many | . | ASSVWQGNNQPQH
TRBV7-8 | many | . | ASSQTLGGYT
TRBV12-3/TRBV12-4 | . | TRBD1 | ASTLIRDRGDTQY
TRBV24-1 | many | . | ATSDPAQGQY
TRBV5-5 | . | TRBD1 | ASMTSGGGGELF
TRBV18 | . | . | ASSPGGIEIEAF
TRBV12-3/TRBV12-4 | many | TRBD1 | ASSSNRGWAKNIQY
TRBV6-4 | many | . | ATRLEGNTEAF
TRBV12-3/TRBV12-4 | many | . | ASSPRKPGGTPYEQY
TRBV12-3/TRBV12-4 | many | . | ASSLKTPTYNEQF
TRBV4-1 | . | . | ASSQDPLQWYNEQF
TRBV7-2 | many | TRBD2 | ASSPIAGVGETQY